Sequencing of this T cell receptor beta chain was carried out in a study of OX40 agonist ivuxolimab in advanced cancers. The V end was cut by 2 bases, the J end by 8 bases, with 12 bases between. There are 13 residues in the CDR3. Germline CDR1 MNHEY, CDR2 SVGAGI. Clones were sequenced by immunoSEQ multiplex PCR, and TCRdb holds only the in-frame ones, with some missing. Of 80,000 to 100,000 clones listed, approximately 93% were seen once; the top ten hold 0.15% to 0.2%. The sequence was obtained from an adult with an advanced solid tumor such as melanoma, head and neck, liver or kidney cancer. The V gene is TRBV6-5, the J gene TRBJ1-2; TRBD1 is a possible D gene (6 bases). Sequenced material: CD4+ or CD8+ T cells sorted from blood, taken in a trial of the OX40 agonist ivuxolimab. CDR3 amino acids: CASSYEGVSGYTF. The CDR3 DNA follows: TGTGCCAGCAGTTACGAGGGGGTCAGCGGCTACACCTTC.